This TCR beta chain derives from a study of T cell responses to AZD1222 COVID-19 vaccine. V was trimmed by 0 bases and J by 2 bases, leaving 16 bases between them. The germline V gene has CDR1 SGHTA and CDR2 FQGTGA. The CDR3 runs 17 residues. The data were produced by immunoSEQ multiplex PCR, yet TCRdb's version contains in-frame clones alone and is incomplete. The sample lists approximately 50,000 clones, approximately 86% occurring once. The clonotype was recovered from an adult who received the AZD1222 COVID-19 vaccine. Sequencing used peripheral blood, obtained 28 days after the second AZD1222 dose. The rearrangement uses TRBV7-3 and TRBJ1-1, with a weak D call TRBD1 (5 bases). The CDR3 here is CASSLTGQGRGNTEAFF. The CDR3 DNA reads as TGTGCCAGCAGCTTAACGGGGCAGGGAAGGGGTAACACTGAAGCTTTCTTT.